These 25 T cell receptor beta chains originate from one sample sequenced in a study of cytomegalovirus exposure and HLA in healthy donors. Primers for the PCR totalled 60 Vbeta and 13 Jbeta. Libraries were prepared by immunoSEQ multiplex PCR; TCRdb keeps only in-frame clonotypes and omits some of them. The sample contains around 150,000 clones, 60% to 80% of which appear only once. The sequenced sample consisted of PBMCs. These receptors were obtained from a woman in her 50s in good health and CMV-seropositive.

CDR3 in amino acids: CAWSGGPQETQYF. In DNA form, the CDR3 reads TGTGCCTGGAGCGGGGGGCCCCAAGAGACCCAGTACTTC. The V call is TRBV30, the J call TRBJ2-5, with D perhaps TRBD2 (7 bases). The germline gives CDR1 GTSNPN, CDR2 SVGIG (reference sequence). Deletions cut 3 bases from V and 1 base from J, with 9 bases between. The CDR3 length is 13 residues.

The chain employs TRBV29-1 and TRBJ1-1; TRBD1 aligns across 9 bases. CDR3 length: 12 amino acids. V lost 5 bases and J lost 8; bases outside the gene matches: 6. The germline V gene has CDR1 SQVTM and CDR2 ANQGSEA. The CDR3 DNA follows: TGCAGCGTTAGCCCCGGACAGGGGGAAGCTTTCTTT. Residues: CSVSPGQGEAFF. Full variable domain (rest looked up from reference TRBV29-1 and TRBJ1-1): SAVISQKPSRDICQRGTSLTIQCQVDSQVTMMFWYRQQPGQSLTLIATANQGSEATYESGFVIDKFPISRPNLTFSTLTVSNMSPEDSSIYLCSVSPGQGEAFFGQGTRLTVV.

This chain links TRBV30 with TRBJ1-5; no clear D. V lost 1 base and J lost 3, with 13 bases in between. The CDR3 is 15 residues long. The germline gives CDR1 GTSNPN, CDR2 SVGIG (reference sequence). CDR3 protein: CAWSGAYNPNQPQHF. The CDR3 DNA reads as TGTGCCTGGAGTGGAGCGTACAACCCCAATCAGCCCCAGCATTTT.

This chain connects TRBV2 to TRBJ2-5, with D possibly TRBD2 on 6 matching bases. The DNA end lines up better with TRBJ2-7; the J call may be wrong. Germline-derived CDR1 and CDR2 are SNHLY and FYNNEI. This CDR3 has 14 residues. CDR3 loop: CASSEGLPRAEQYF. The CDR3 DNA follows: TGTGCCAGCAGTGAGGGACTCCCAAGGGCCGAGCAGTACTTC.

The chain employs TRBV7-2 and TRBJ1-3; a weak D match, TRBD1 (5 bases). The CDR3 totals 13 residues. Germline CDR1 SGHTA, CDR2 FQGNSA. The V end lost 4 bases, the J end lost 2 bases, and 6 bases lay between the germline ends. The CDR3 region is CASSSRAGNTIYF. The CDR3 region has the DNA TGTGCCAGCAGCTCCAGGGCTGGAAACACCATATATTTT.

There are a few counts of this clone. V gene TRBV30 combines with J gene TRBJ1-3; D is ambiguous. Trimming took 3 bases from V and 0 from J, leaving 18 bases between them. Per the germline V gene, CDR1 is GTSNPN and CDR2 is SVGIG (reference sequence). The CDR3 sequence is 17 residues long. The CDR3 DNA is TGTGCCTGGAGCCCCTTCGGGAGACCCGACTCTGGAAACACCATATATTTT. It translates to CAWSPFGRPDSGNTIYF.

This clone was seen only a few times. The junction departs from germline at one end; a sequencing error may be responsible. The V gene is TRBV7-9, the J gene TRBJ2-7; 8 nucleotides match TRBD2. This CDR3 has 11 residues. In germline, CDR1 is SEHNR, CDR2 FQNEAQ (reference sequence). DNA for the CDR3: TGTGCCAGCAGCTTAGGGACTAGCAAGCAGTTC. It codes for CASSLGTSKQF. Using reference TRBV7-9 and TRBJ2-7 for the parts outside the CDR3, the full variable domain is DTGVSQNPRHKITKRGQNVTFRCDPISEHNRLYWYRQTLGQGPEFLTYFQNEAQLEKSRLLSDRFSAERPKGSFSTLEIQRTEQGDSAMYLCASSLGTSKQFGPGTRLTVT.

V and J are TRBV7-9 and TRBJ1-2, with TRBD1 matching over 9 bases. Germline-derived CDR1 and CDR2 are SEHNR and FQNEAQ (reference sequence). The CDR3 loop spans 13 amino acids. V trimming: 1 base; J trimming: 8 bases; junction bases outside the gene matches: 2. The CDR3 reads CASSLDRGRGYTF. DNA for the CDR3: TGTGCCAGCAGCTTAGACAGGGGGCGAGGCTACACCTTC.

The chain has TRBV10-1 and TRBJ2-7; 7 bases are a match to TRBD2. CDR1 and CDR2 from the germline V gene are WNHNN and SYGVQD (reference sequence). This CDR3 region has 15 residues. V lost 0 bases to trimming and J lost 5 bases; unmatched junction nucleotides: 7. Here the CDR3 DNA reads TGCGCCAGCAGTGAGTCTCCAGCGGGGCCCCACGAGCAGTACTTC. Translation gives CASSESPAGPHEQYF.

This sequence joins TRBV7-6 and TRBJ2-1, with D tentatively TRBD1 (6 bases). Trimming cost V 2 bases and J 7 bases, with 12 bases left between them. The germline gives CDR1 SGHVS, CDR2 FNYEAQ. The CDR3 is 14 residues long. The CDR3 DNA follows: TGTGCCAGCAGCTTAAGTACAGGGAATAATGAGCAGTTCTTC. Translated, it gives CASSLSTGNNEQFF.

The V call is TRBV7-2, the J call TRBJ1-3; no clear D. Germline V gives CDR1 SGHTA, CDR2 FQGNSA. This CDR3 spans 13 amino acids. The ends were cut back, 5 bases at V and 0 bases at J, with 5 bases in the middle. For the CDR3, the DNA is TGTGCCAGCAGCCGAGACTCTGGAAACACCATATATTTT. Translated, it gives CASSRDSGNTIYF. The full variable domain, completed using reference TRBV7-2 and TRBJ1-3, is GAGVSQSPSNKVTEKGKDVELRCDPISGHTALYWYRQSLGQGLEFLIYFQGNSAPDKSGLPSDRFSAERTGGSVSTLTIQRTQQEDSAVYLCASSRDSGNTIYFGEGSWLTVV.

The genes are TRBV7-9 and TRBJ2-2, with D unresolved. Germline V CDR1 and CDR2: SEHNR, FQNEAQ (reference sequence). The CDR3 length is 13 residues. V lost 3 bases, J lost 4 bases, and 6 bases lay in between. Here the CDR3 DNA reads TGTGCCAGCAGCTTCAAGCCCACCGGGGAGCTGTTTTTT. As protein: CASSFKPTGELFF.

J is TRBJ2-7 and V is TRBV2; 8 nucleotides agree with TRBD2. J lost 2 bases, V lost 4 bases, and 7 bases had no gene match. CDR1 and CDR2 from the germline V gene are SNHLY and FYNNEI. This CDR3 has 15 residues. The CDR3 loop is CASSVSGGTTYEQYF. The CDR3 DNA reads TGTGCCAGCAGTGTAAGCGGGGGCACCACCTACGAGCAGTACTTC.

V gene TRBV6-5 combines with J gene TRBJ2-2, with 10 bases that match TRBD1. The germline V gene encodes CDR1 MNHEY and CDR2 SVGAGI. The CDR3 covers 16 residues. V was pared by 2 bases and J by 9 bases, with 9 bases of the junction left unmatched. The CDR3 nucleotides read TGTGCCAGCAGTTACCGAATCAGACAGGGGGCTAGGGAGCTGTTTTTT. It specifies CASSYRIRQGARELFF.

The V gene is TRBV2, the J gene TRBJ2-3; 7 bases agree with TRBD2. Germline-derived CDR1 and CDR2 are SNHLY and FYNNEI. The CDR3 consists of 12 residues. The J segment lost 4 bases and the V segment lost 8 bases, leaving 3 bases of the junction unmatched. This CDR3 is CASRRGSDTQYF. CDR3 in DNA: TGTGCCAGCCGGCGGGGGTCAGATACGCAGTATTTT.

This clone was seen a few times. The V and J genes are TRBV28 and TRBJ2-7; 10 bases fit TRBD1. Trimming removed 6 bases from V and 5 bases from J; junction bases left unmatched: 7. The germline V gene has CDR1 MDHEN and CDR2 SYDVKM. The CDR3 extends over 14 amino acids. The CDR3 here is CASSTRDRGHEQYF. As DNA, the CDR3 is TGTGCCAGCAGCACGCGGGACAGGGGCCACGAGCAGTACTTC.

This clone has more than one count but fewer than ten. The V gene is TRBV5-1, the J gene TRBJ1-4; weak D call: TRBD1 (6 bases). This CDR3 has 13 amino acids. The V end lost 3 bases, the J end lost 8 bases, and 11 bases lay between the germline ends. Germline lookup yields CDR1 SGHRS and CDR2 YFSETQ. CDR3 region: CASSWQGGEKLFF. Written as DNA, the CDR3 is TGCGCCAGCAGCTGGCAAGGGGGAGAAAAACTGTTTTTT.

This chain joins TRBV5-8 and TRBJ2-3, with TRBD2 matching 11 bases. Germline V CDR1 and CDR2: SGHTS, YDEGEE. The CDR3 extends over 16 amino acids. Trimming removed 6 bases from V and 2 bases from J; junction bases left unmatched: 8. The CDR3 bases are TGTGCCAGCAACCTCGGTAGCGGGAGGGCCACAGATACGCAGTATTTT. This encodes CASNLGSGRATDTQYF.

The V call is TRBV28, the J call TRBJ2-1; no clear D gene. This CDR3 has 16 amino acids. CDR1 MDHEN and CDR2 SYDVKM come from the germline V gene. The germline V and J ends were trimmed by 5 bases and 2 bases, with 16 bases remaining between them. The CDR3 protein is CASSTQVRDTYNEQFF. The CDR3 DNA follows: TGTGCCAGCAGTACCCAGGTCCGAGATACCTACAATGAGCAGTTCTTC. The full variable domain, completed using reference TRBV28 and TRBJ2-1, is DVKVTQSSRYLVKRTGEKVFLECVQDMDHENMFWYRQDPGLGLRLIYFSYDVKMKEKGDIPEGYSVSREKKERFSLILESASTNQTSMYLCASSTQVRDTYNEQFFGPGTRLTVL.

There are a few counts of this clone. The CDR3 loop is CASQNGLAGPTITDTQYF. The CDR3, as DNA: TGTGCCAGCCAGAACGGATTAGCGGGGCCTACTATCACAGATACGCAGTATTTT. The chain employs TRBV25-1 and TRBJ2-3, with 8 bases aligning to TRBD2. The CDR3 spans 18 residues. Germline V gives CDR1 MGHDK, CDR2 SYGVNS. With V trimmed by 8 bases and J by 2 bases, 18 bases remained unmatched.

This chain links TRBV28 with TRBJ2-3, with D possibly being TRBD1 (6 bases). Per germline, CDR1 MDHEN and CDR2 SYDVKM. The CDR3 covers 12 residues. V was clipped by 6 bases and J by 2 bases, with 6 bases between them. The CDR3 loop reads CASRGATDTQYF. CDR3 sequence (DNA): TGTGCCAGCAGGGGGGCCACAGATACGCAGTATTTT.

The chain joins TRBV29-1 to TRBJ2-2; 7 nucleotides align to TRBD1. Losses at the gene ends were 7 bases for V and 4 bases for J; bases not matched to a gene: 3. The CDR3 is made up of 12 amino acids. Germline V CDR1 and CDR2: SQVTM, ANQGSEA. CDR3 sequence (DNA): TGCAGCGGACAGGGTGGCACCGGGGAGCTGTTTTTT. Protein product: CSGQGGTGELFF.

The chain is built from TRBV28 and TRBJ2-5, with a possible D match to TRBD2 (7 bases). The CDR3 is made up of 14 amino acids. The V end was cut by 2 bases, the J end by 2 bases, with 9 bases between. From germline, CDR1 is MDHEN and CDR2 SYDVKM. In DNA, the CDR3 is TGTGCCAGCAGTTTAGGGGGGGCACAAGAGACCCAGTACTTC. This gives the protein CASSLGGAQETQYF.

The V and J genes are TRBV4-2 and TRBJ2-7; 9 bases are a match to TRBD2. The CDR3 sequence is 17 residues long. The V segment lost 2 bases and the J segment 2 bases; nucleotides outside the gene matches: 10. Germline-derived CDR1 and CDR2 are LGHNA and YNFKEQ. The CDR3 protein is CASSQPSGTSIPYEQYF. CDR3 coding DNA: TGTGCCAGCAGCCAACCCTCCGGGACTAGCATTCCCTACGAGCAGTACTTC.

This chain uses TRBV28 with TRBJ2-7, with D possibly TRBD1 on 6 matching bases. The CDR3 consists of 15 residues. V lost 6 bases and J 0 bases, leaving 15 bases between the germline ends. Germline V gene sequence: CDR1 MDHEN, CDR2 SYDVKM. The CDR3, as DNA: TGTGCCAGCAGCCAGACCGGGACATTCTCCTACGAGCAGTACTTC. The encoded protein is CASSQTGTFSYEQYF.